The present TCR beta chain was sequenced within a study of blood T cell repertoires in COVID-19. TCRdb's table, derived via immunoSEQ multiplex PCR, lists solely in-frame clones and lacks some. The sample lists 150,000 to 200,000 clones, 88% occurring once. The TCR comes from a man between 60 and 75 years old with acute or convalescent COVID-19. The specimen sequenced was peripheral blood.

The CDR3 here is CASSPETVQPQETQYF. CDR3 DNA sequence: TGTGCCAGCAGCCCAGAGACAGTCCAGCCTCAAGAGACCCAGTACTTC. This chain connects TRBV3-1 (or the pseudogene TRBV3-2) to TRBJ2-5, with D possibly being TRBD1 (5 bases). Deletions cut 4 bases from V and 2 bases from J, with 17 bases between. Germline V CDR1 and CDR2: LGHDT, YNNKEL (reference sequence). The CDR3 is made up of 16 amino acids.